These T cell receptor beta chains were read from a single sample in a study of T cell responses to AZD1222 COVID-19 vaccine. Only in-frame clones appear in the TCRdb table, and some are missing; sequencing was by immunoSEQ multiplex PCR. Among 250,000 to 300,000 clones listed, about 94% were seen once. The sample consisted of peripheral blood, taken 28 days after the second AZD1222 dose. Receptors were obtained from an adult who received the AZD1222 COVID-19 vaccine. CDR3s include the opening cysteine and the closing phenylalanine or tryptophan. D genes are given only for firm matches.

cdr3_nt cdr3_aa j_call v_call d_call
TGCGCCAGCAGCTTCCCGGGGACCCACGAGCAGTACTTC CASSFPGTHEQYF TRBJ2-7 TRBV5-1 NA
TGTGCCACCAGCAGAGATAAACGGATCCGTCAGCCCCAGCATTTT CATSRDKRIRQPQHF TRBJ1-5 TRBV15 NA
TGTGCCATCACCTCTGGAGGGACGGGGGAGCAGTACTTC CAITSGGTGEQYF TRBJ2-7 TRBV10-3 NA
TGTGCCAGCAGTTACAGGGCAGCGAGCTTGACCCAGTACTTC CASSYRAASLTQYF TRBJ2-5 TRBV6-2/TRBV6-3 NA
TGCAGCGTTGCTCAGAGAGGGGTCTACGAGCAGTACTTC CSVAQRGVYEQYF TRBJ2-7 TRBV29-1 NA
TGTGCCAGCAGCCGAAACATGAACACTGAAGCTTTCTTT CASSRNMNTEAFF TRBJ1-1 TRBV3-1/TRBV3-2 NA
TGTGCCAGCAGATTGGCGGGAAGGAGTATCTACAATGAGCAGTTCTTC CASRLAGRSIYNEQFF TRBJ2-1 TRBV11-2 NA
TGTGCCAGCAGTTACCTACCCGGCGCAGGTGGGGACGAGCAGTACTTC CASSYLPGAGGDEQYF TRBJ2-7 TRBV6-6 NA
TGTGCCAGCAGTTTATCGGGAGGGGTCAATGAGCAGTTCTTC CASSLSGGVNEQFF TRBJ2-1 TRBV28 TRBD2
TGTGCCAGCAGCAGAGCGGGAGATACGCAGTATTTT CASSRAGDTQYF TRBJ2-3 TRBV21-1 NA
TGTGCCAGCAGTTTACAGGGAGCAGATACGCAGTATTTT CASSLQGADTQYF TRBJ2-3 TRBV2 NA
TGTGCCACTAAAACTATCGGGACCGATTACTATGGCTACACCTTC CATKTIGTDYYGYTF TRBJ1-2 TRBV19 NA
TGTGCCAGCAGCCCCGGGGGTAGCGGGGGGAATGAGCAGTTCTTC CASSPGGSGGNEQFF TRBJ2-1 TRBV5-4 TRBD2
TGTGCCAGTAGGGAGCGGGGGTACAATGAGCAGTTCTTC CASRERGYNEQFF TRBJ2-1 TRBV19 TRBD2
TGTGCCTGCCTTATCCGGGACAATAAAGATATTTCTGGAAACACCATATATTTT CACLIRDNKDISGNTIYF TRBJ1-3 TRBV30 NA
TGTGCCAGCAGCCCCCCGAGGAACTGGGGCACAGATACGCAGTATTTT CASSPPRNWGTDTQYF TRBJ2-3 TRBV7-9 NA
TGTGCCAGCAGCCCGGGGCGTGAGACAGATACGCAGTATTTT CASSPGRETDTQYF TRBJ2-3 TRBV3-1/TRBV3-2 NA
TGCACCAGCAGCCTACGGACTAGCGGGGTACTAGCCTACGAGCAGTACTTC CTSSLRTSGVLAYEQYF TRBJ2-7 TRBV1 NA